This T cell receptor (beta chain) was recovered during a study of beta chain features in type 1 diabetes. What was sequenced were expressed TCRB transcripts, since all of the isolated RNA had been reverse transcribed. Assay used: immunoSEQ multiplex PCR; TCRdb lists only in-frame clones, some missing. The sample lists 450,000 to 600,000 clones, roughly 31% occurring once. This clone turned up a few times. Using CD45RO/CCR7/CD25/CD127/CD95/CD27, CD4+ naive, central memory, regulatory and stem cell-like memory cells were sorted. Germline lookup yields CDR1 GTSNPN and CDR2 SVGIG (reference sequence). The CDR3 runs 13 residues. The V end was cut by 2 bases, the J end by 5 bases, with 12 bases between.

Sequences were obtained from naive CD4+ T cells from blood. The receptor was isolated from a man younger than 35 in good health. This sequence joins TRBV30 and TRBJ2-5; a weak D match, TRBD2 (5 bases). The CDR3 spells CAWSRRVWETQYF. The CDR3 region has the DNA TGTGCCTGGAGTAGGCGGGTCTGGGAGACCCAGTACTTC. Using reference TRBV30 and TRBJ2-5 for the parts outside the CDR3, the full variable domain is SQTIHQWPATLVQPVGSPLSLECTVEGTSNPNLYWYRQAAGRGLQLLFYSVGIGQISSEVPQNLSASRPQDRQFILSSKKLLLSDSGFYLCAWSRRVWETQYFGPGTRLLVL.